The rows below give T cell receptor beta chains drawn from one sample of a study of blood T cell repertoires in COVID-19. TCRdb's copy holds only in-frame clones and misses some; the assay was immunoSEQ multiplex PCR. The sample records about 150,000 clones, roughly 85% being singletons. The sequenced material came from peripheral blood. Receptors originate from a woman aged 80 or older with acute or convalescent COVID-19. CDR3s include the opening cysteine and the closing phenylalanine or tryptophan. Fields, in order: D gene, clone size, J gene, V gene, CDR3 DNA, CDR3 protein. The D gene is left open where the match is weak. Rows may omit the clone size; those that give it use once, few, many or a size class.

D gene: NA
clone size: NA
J gene: TRBJ1-1
V gene: TRBV18
CDR3 DNA: TGTGCCAGCTCACCAGGTTTCGGGGAACAGGCTTTCTTT
CDR3 protein: CASSPGFGEQAFF

D gene: TRBD2
clone size: NA
J gene: TRBJ2-1
V gene: TRBV7-2
CDR3 DNA: TGTGCCAGCAGCTCTCCAGCGGGGGGTCACAATGAGCAGTTCTTC
CDR3 protein: CASSSPAGGHNEQFF

D gene: NA
clone size: few
J gene: TRBJ1-3
V gene: TRBV15
CDR3 DNA: TGTGCCACCAGCCGAGGGGCGGGAGATCGCTCTGGAAACACCATATATTTT
CDR3 protein: CATSRGAGDRSGNTIYF

D gene: NA
clone size: NA
J gene: TRBJ1-1
V gene: TRBV2
CDR3 DNA: TGTGCCAGCATCCGCCAGTTTGCTGGGGACTCTGAAGCTTTCTTT
CDR3 protein: CASIRQFAGDSEAFF

D gene: NA
clone size: NA
J gene: TRBJ1-6
V gene: TRBV7-3
CDR3 DNA: TGTGCCAGCAGCTCTACCGGACCGAGGGACAAGGAGTCACCCCTCCACTTT
CDR3 protein: CASSSTGPRDKESPLHF

D gene: NA
clone size: NA
J gene: TRBJ1-4
V gene: TRBV29-1
CDR3 DNA: TGCAGCGTTGGGGGCGCAACTAATGAAAAACTGTTTTTT
CDR3 protein: CSVGGATNEKLFF

D gene: NA
clone size: few
J gene: TRBJ2-2
V gene: TRBV7-2
CDR3 DNA: TGTGCCAGCAGCTTAGCGCTTAGCTCCGGGGAGCTGTTTTTT
CDR3 protein: CASSLALSSGELFF

D gene: NA
clone size: NA
J gene: TRBJ2-1
V gene: TRBV30
CDR3 DNA: TGTGCCTGGAGTGTGAAGGGGGATGAGCAGTTCTTC
CDR3 protein: CAWSVKGDEQFF

D gene: NA
clone size: NA
J gene: TRBJ2-6
V gene: TRBV6-2/TRBV6-3
CDR3 DNA: TGTGCCAGCAGTCGCGGTTTAACCGGGGCCAACGTCCTGACTTTC
CDR3 protein: CASSRGLTGANVLTF

D gene: TRBD1
clone size: NA
J gene: TRBJ1-5
V gene: TRBV19
CDR3 DNA: TGTGCCAGTAGTCCGGGACAGGGTAGCAATCAGCCCCAGCATTTT
CDR3 protein: CASSPGQGSNQPQHF

D gene: TRBD1
clone size: NA
J gene: TRBJ2-5
V gene: TRBV18
CDR3 DNA: TGTGCCAGCTCAACCGGACAGGGAGCAGAGACCCAGTACTTC
CDR3 protein: CASSTGQGAETQYF

D gene: NA
clone size: once
J gene: TRBJ2-1
V gene: TRBV18
CDR3 DNA: TGTGCCAGCTCGCTAAACAGGGAAAAGAGTGAGCAGTTCTTC
CDR3 protein: CASSLNREKSEQFF

D gene: TRBD1
clone size: few
J gene: TRBJ2-7
V gene: TRBV5-6
CDR3 DNA: TGTGCCAGCACAGGACAGGTCTCCTACGAGCAGTACTTC
CDR3 protein: CASTGQVSYEQYF

D gene: NA
clone size: NA
J gene: TRBJ1-2
V gene: TRBV27
CDR3 DNA: TGTGCCAGCAGTCCACAGGCAGGCGGCTACACCTTC
CDR3 protein: CASSPQAGGYTF

D gene: NA
clone size: NA
J gene: TRBJ2-3
V gene: TRBV6-5
CDR3 DNA: TGTGCCACCGAGGAGACAGATACGCAGTATTTT
CDR3 protein: CATEETDTQYF

D gene: NA
clone size: NA
J gene: TRBJ2-4
V gene: TRBV10-2
CDR3 DNA: TGCGCCAGCAGTGAGTCGTCTCGGGGGAATCCCAAAAACATTCAGTACTTC
CDR3 protein: CASSESSRGNPKNIQYF

D gene: TRBD1
clone size: NA
J gene: TRBJ2-7
V gene: TRBV5-5
CDR3 DNA: TGTGCCAGCAGCCGGGACAGTTTAAGTTACGAGCAGTACTTC
CDR3 protein: CASSRDSLSYEQYF